This T cell receptor beta chain was recorded in a study of T cell responses to AZD1222 COVID-19 vaccine. Sequenced by immunoSEQ multiplex PCR; TCRdb stores in-frame clones only, minus some. The repertoire has 150,000 to 200,000 clones, roughly 93% of them found once; the top ten carry approximately 9.6%. From germline, CDR1 is SGHNT and CDR2 YYREEE (reference sequence). This CDR3 is built from 14 residues. The trim removed 4 bases at V and 7 bases at J, leaving 4 bases unmatched. The receptor comes from an adult in good health. The rearrangement joins TRBV5-4 to TRBJ2-1, with 11 nucleotides matching TRBD2. The material sequenced was peripheral blood, taken on day 0 of AZD1222 vaccination. The CDR3 here is CASSRRLAGNEQFF. CDR3 DNA: TGTGCCAGCAGCAGGAGACTAGCGGGGAATGAGCAGTTCTTC.